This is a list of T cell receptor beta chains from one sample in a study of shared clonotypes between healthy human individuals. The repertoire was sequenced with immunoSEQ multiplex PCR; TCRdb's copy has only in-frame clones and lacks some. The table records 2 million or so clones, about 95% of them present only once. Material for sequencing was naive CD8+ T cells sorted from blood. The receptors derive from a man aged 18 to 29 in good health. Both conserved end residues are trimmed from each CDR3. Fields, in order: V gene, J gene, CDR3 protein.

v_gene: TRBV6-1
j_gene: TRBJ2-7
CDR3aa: ASSERVVPYEQY

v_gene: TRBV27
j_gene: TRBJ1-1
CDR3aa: ASSLLGWGADTEAF

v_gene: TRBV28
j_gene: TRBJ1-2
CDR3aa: ASSSTGNYGYT

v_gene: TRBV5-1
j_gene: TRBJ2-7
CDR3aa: ASSPIGGETYEQY

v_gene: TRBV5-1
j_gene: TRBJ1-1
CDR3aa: ASSLEWGADTEAF

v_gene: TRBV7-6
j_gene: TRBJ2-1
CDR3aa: ASSPDGYNEQF

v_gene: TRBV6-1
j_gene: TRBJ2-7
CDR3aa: ASSDGLTYEQY

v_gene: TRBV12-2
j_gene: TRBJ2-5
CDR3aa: ASRGTVRETQY

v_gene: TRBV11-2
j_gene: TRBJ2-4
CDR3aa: ASSPPPGFLNRNIQY

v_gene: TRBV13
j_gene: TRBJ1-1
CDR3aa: ASSLDLTGGGTEAF

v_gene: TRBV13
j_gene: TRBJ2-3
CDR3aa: ASSSGQGSTDTQY

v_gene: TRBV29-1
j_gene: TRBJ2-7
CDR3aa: SVWTGPEQY

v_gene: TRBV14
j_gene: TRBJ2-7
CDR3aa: ASSQDPVDRGVGGSYEQY

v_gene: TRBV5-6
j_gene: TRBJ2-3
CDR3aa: ASSGWTSGGTTDTQY

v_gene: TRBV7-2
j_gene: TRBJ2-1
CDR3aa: ASSQPGIEQF

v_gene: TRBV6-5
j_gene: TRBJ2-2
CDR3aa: ASSPPRAGELF

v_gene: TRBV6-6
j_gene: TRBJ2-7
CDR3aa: ASSYGGGSYEQY

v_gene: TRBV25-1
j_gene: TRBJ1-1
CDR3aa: ASSESLGWGTEAF

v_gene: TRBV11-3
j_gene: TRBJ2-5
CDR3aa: ASSGQGQETQY

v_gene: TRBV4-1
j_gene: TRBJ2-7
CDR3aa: ASSHRTSGAYEQY

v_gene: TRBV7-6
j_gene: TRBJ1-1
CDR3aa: ASSPGTGANSLNTEAF

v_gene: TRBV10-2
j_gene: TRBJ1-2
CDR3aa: ASSVVSGAYGYT

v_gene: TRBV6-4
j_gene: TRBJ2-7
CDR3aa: ASRAPGRDYEQY

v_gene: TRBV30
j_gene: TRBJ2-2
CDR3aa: AWSEGSNTGELF

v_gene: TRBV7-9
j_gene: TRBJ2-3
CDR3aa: ASSLGPDTQY

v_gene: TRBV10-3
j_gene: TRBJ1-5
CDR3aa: AISEGVEQPQH

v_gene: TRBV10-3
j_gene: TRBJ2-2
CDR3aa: AISEDREDTGELF

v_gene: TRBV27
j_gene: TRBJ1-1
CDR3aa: ATKGISNTEAF

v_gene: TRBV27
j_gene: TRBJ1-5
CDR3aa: ASSFHGQPQH

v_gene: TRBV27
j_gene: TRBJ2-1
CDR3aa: ASSLSTVASGTTGNEQF

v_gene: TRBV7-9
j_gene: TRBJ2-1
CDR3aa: ASSLASGGPNEQF

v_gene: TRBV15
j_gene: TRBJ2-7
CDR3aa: ATSGGPGPYEQY

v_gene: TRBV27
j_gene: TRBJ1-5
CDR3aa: ASSPWDSNQPQH

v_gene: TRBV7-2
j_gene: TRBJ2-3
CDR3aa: ASSPLLAGDLTDTQY

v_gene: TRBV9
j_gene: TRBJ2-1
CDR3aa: ASSGPGLADNEQF

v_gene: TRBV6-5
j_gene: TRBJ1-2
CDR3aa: ASRAMAGEGDGYT

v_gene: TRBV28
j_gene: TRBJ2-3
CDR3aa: ASSSFILGGDHHTDTQY

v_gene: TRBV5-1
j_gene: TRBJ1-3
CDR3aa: ASSLDRSSGNTIY

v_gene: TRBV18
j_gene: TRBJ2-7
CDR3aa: ASSPREEVWLNYEQY

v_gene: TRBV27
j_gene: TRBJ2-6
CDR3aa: ASSVLTGFGANVLT

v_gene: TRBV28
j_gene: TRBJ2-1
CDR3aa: ASSDGPRSDEQF

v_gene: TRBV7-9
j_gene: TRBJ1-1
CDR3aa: ASSAVEYVLGQAF

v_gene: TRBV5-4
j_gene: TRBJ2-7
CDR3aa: ASSRQGNYEQY

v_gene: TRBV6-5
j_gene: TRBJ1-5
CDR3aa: ASSHAGTQPQH

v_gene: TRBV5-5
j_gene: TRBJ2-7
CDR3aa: ASSLVYGYYEQY

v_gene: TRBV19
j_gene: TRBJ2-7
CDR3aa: ASSITSGVTYEQY

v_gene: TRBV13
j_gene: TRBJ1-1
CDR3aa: ASSLSGLEAF

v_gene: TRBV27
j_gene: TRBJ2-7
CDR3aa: ASSPISTGGSYEQY

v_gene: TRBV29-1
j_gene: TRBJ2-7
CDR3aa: SVVPGSSGTYEQY

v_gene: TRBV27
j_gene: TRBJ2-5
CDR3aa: ASSSRGVPETQY

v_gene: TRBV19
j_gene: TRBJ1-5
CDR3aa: ASSYGQNSNQPQH

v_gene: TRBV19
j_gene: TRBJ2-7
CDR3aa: ASSPMGQLSYEQY

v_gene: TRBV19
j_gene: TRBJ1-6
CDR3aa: ASSTIWGRQGTNSPLH

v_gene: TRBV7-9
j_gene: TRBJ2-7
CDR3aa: ASTPEAGGYYEQY

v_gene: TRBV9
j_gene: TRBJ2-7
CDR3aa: ASSVVLRGEQY

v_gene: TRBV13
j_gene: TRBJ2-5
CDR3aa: ASSLVLAGEETQY

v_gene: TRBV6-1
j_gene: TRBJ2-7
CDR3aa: ASSPSFYEQY

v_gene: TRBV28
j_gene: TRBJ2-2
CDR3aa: ASSFRGGAVELF